Listed below are T cell receptor beta chains from one sample, sequenced in a study of T cell responses to AZD1222 COVID-19 vaccine. TCRdb keeps only in-frame clones here, not all; method: immunoSEQ multiplex PCR. Here the sample spans 120,000 or so clones, roughly 87% being singletons. The sequencing here drew on peripheral blood, taken on day 0 of MenACWY control vaccination. The receptors derive from an adult in good health. CDR3s include the opening cysteine and the closing phenylalanine or tryptophan. The D gene is left open where the match is weak. Size values are once, few and many counts, or a class for expanded clones, and some rows have none.

TRBV2,.,TRBJ1-2,.,CASSEGPGANYGYTF,TGTGCCAGCAGTGAGGGCCCCGGAGCTAACTATGGCTACACCTTC
TRBV28,.,TRBJ1-2,.,CASSPGGVELYGYTF,TGTGCCAGCAGTCCTGGGGGGGTAGAGCTCTATGGCTACACCTTC
TRBV9,.,TRBJ1-1,.,CASSLEGRTTEAFF,TGTGCCAGCAGCTTAGAGGGCCGGACCACTGAAGCTTTCTTT
TRBV12-3/TRBV12-4,.,TRBJ2-1,.,CASWRGHEQFF,TGTGCCAGCTGGCGGGGGCATGAGCAGTTCTTC
TRBV30,.,TRBJ2-1,.,CAWSQGNEQFF,TGTGCCTGGAGCCAGGGGAATGAGCAGTTCTTC
TRBV12-5,.,TRBJ2-7,once,CASGLDGYEQYF,TGTGCTAGTGGCCTGGACGGCTACGAGCAGTACTTC
TRBV27,TRBD1,TRBJ2-7,few,CASSLGTGAYEQYF,TGTGCCAGCAGTTTAGGGACAGGGGCCTACGAGCAGTACTTC
TRBV19,TRBD2,TRBJ2-1,.,CASSTDLERGSSYNEQFF,TGTGCCAGTAGTACAGACCTTGAGCGGGGAAGCTCCTACAATGAGCAGTTCTTC
TRBV7-2,TRBD2,TRBJ2-5,.,CASSLSGGAPETQYF,TGTGCCAGCAGCCTTAGCGGGGGGGCCCCAGAGACCCAGTACTTC
TRBV5-5,TRBD1,TRBJ1-1,.,CASSPGTGGWNTEAFF,TGTGCCAGCAGCCCTGGGACAGGGGGATGGAACACTGAAGCTTTCTTT
TRBV5-1,TRBD2,TRBJ2-1,.,CASSPGLAGGPGYNEQFF,TGCGCCAGCAGCCCGGGACTAGCGGGAGGGCCGGGGTACAATGAGCAGTTCTTC
TRBV27,.,TRBJ1-5,.,CASSLLSNQPQHF,TGTGCCAGCAGTTTATTAAGTAATCAGCCCCAGCATTTT
TRBV5-1,.,TRBJ2-2,.,CASSVRRSANTGELFF,TGCGCCAGCAGCGTTCGGCGGTCCGCGAACACCGGGGAGCTGTTTTTT
TRBV6-4,TRBD1,TRBJ2-3,.,CASSEGTGSTDTQYF,TGTGCCAGCAGTGAAGGGACAGGGAGCACAGATACGCAGTATTTT
TRBV5-1,TRBD2,TRBJ2-7,few,CASSFSRIASGGDEQYF,TGCGCCAGCAGCTTCTCCAGGATCGCTAGCGGGGGGGACGAGCAGTACTTC
TRBV18,.,TRBJ2-5,once,CASSPPTGRETQYF,TGTGCCAGCTCACCCCCCACGGGACGAGAGACCCAGTACTTC
TRBV12-3/TRBV12-4,.,TRBJ1-6,.,CASSFSRSSPLHF,TGTGCCAGCAGTTTCAGCAGGTCTTCACCCCTCCACTTT
TRBV29-1,.,TRBJ2-7,.,CSVEADYEQYF,TGCAGCGTTGAGGCCGACTACGAGCAGTACTTC
TRBV7-8,TRBD2,TRBJ2-5,.,CASSVAPSGSGETQYF,TGTGCCAGCAGCGTCGCTCCTAGCGGGAGTGGAGAGACCCAGTACTTC
TRBV6-6,.,TRBJ2-6,.,CASRGVSGANVLTF,TGTGCCAGCAGGGGCGTCTCTGGGGCCAACGTCCTGACTTTC